These T cell receptor beta chains were read from a single sample in a study of cytomegalovirus exposure and HLA in healthy donors. Some clones are missing from TCRdb's copy, which holds only in-frame ones; the method was immunoSEQ multiplex PCR. The top ten clones hold around 2% of a sample with about 89,000 clones, 64% of them seen once. Sequencing input: PBMCs. Receptor source: a human donor in good health. The CDR3 runs from the conserved cysteine through the conserved F or W. D genes are given only for firm matches. The size field is filled for only some rows; it gives once, few, many or a size class.

TGTGCCAGCAGCACCACGGAGAGCTCTGGAAACACCATATATTTT,CASSTTESSGNTIYF,TRBV2,.,TRBJ1-3,.
TGTGCCAGTTCGACAGGCGGAAACACCATATATTTT,CASSTGGNTIYF,TRBV5-6,.,TRBJ1-3,.
TGTGCCAGCAGCTCCCCTGGAGGGATCTCCTACGAGCAGTACTTC,CASSSPGGISYEQYF,TRBV5-5,.,TRBJ2-7,.
TGTGCCAGTGGGGACAGGGGTACAGATACGCAGTATTTT,CASGDRGTDTQYF,TRBV19,once,TRBJ2-3,TRBD1
TGTGCCAGCAGCTTAGATCCCAGGGGGTCCCTCCACTTT,CASSLDPRGSLHF,TRBV7-2,.,TRBJ1-6,TRBD1
TGTGCCTGGAGTTACGCGTCGGGTGAGCAGTTCTTC,CAWSYASGEQFF,TRBV30,.,TRBJ2-1,.
TGTGCCATCAGTGAGACGGACAGTGGGCAGTACTTC,CAISETDSGQYF,TRBV10-3,few,TRBJ2-7,.
TGTGCCAGCAGTTATGAACGGACAGTCTCCTACGAGCAGTACTTC,CASSYERTVSYEQYF,TRBV6-5,once,TRBJ2-7,.
TGTGCCATCAGTCGGGGACCGGGACAGGGGGTCCGAGAGACCCAGTACTTC,CAISRGPGQGVRETQYF,TRBV10-3,.,TRBJ2-5,TRBD1
TGTGCCAGCAGCTTAGGGACAGGGGCTCCAGATACGCAGTATTTT,CASSLGTGAPDTQYF,TRBV7-2,.,TRBJ2-3,TRBD1
TGCGCCAGCAGCCAAGCCTCCGGGGGAAGGCCGACTGAAGCTTTCTTT,CASSQASGGRPTEAFF,TRBV4-1,.,TRBJ1-1,.
TGCGCCAGCAGCCAAGTCCGGGGAATGGAGGGCTACACCTTC,CASSQVRGMEGYTF,TRBV4-3,few,TRBJ1-2,.
TGTGCCAGCAGCTTTCAGGGGGCGAGAGGCTACACCTTC,CASSFQGARGYTF,TRBV11-2,.,TRBJ1-2,TRBD1
TGTGCCAGCAGCGCGACAGTGCGGCGGACTGAAGCTTTCTTT,CASSATVRRTEAFF,TRBV7-2,.,TRBJ1-1,.
TGTGCCAGCAGTTACTCCAGGGGGCCCCTCCACTTT,CASSYSRGPLHF,TRBV6-5,.,TRBJ1-6,TRBD1
TGTGCCAGCAGCTTAGCGGCAGGCGTGAACACCGGGGAGCTGTTTTTT,CASSLAAGVNTGELFF,TRBV7-9,.,TRBJ2-2,.
TGTGCCAGCAGCCTGTTTAGCGGGGCTCAAGAGACCCAGTACTTC,CASSLFSGAQETQYF,TRBV7-9,.,TRBJ2-5,TRBD2
TGTGCCAGCAGCTGGGACAGGGACCAGCCCCAGCATTTT,CASSWDRDQPQHF,TRBV11-2,few,TRBJ1-5,TRBD1
TGTGCCAGCAGTTTATACGGACAGGCCTTTGTACCCCTCCACTTT,CASSLYGQAFVPLHF,TRBV27,.,TRBJ1-6,TRBD1
TGCGCCAGCCAACCTCAGGACAGCCGAGGGGGCTACACCTTC,CASQPQDSRGGYTF,TRBV5-1,.,TRBJ1-2,.
TGTGCCAGCGGGACAGGGTACTCTGGAAACACCATATATTTT,CASGTGYSGNTIYF,TRBV6-6,once,TRBJ1-3,TRBD1
TGTGCCACCAGCAGAGACTGGACAGGGGGACAAGAGACCCAGTACTTC,CATSRDWTGGQETQYF,TRBV15,.,TRBJ2-5,TRBD1
TGTGCCAGTAGTGTCAGGGGGGAGAACACTGAAGCTTTCTTT,CASSVRGENTEAFF,TRBV19,.,TRBJ1-1,TRBD1
TGTGCCAGCAGCTTGGCTGGGCAGGGGAATGAAAAACTGTTTTTT,CASSLAGQGNEKLFF,TRBV5-4,few,TRBJ1-4,.
TGTGCCAGCAGCTTGGTCCGGGGTGGCACTGAAGCTTTCTTT,CASSLVRGGTEAFF,TRBV5-6,.,TRBJ1-1,.
TGCGCCAGCAGCCAAGACGCCGGGAGGGGTCGGGACTACAATGAGCAGTTCTTC,CASSQDAGRGRDYNEQFF,TRBV4-1,.,TRBJ2-1,TRBD2
TGCGCCAGCAGCTCGCGGCCCGACGGGCGGGCTAATTGGGGCTACACCTTC,CASSSRPDGRANWGYTF,TRBV5-1,.,TRBJ1-2,.
TGCGCCAGCAGCTCAACAGGGACCGATACGCAGTATTTT,CASSSTGTDTQYF,TRBV5-1,once,TRBJ2-3,.
TGTGCCACCAAAGGGACACGGGCCTCCTACGAGCAGTACTTC,CATKGTRASYEQYF,TRBV15,.,TRBJ2-7,.
TGTGCCTGGAGTTGGGGGACAGTGGGAAATGAGCAGTTCTTC,CAWSWGTVGNEQFF,TRBV30,.,TRBJ2-1,TRBD1
TGCGCCAGCAGCCAAGCCGGGATTTCCTACAATGAGCAGTTCTTC,CASSQAGISYNEQFF,TRBV4-1,.,TRBJ2-1,.
TGCAGCGCTGTGGGACAGGGAGAGTCCTACGAGCAGTACTTC,CSAVGQGESYEQYF,TRBV29-1,once,TRBJ2-7,TRBD1
TGTGCCAGTAGTTTCGACAGGGGGCAATTGAGAAACACCATATATTTT,CASSFDRGQLRNTIYF,TRBV19,.,TRBJ1-3,TRBD1
TGTGCCAGCTCACCCGGACTGAGCATGAACACTGAAGCTTTCTTT,CASSPGLSMNTEAFF,TRBV18,.,TRBJ1-1,.
TGTGCCAGCAGATCACTAGCGGGGGGGTACAATGAGCAGTTCTTC,CASRSLAGGYNEQFF,TRBV2,.,TRBJ2-1,TRBD2
TGTGCCATCAGTGAAGGAGGGTCGGAGACCCAGTACTTC,CAISEGGSETQYF,TRBV10-3,.,TRBJ2-5,.
TGTGCTAGTGGGACAGGGAGGTACGAGCAGTACTTC,CASGTGRYEQYF,TRBV12-5,.,TRBJ2-7,.
TGTGCCAGCAGCTTACGGGGTGCGGCTGAAGCTTTCTTT,CASSLRGAAEAFF,TRBV7-3,.,TRBJ1-1,.
TGTGCCAGCAGACCTCGGGGGGGGGAGAACACTAAAGCTTTCTTT,CASRPRGGENTKAFF,TRBV6-6,.,TRBJ1-1,.
TGTGCCAGTAGTACGAAAGGACAGTTGAACACTGAAGCTTTCTTT,CASSTKGQLNTEAFF,TRBV19,few,TRBJ1-1,.